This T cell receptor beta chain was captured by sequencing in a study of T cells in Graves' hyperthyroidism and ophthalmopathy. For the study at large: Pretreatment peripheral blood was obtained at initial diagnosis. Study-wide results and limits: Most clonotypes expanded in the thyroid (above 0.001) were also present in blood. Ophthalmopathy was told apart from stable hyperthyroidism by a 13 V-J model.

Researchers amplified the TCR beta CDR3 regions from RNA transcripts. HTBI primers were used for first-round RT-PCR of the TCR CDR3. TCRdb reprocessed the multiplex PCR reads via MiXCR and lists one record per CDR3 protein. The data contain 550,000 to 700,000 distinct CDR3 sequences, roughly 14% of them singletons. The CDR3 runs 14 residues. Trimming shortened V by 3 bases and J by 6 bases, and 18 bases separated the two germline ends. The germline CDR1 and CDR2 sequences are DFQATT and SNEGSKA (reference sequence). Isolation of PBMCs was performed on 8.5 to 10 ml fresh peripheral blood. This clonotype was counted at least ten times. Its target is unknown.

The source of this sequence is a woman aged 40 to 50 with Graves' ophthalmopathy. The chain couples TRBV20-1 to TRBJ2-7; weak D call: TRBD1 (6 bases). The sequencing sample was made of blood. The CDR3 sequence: CSARGVTGLGEQYF. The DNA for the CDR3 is TGCAGTGCTAGGGGGGTTACAGGGTTGGGCGAGCAGTACTTC.